The source of this TCR beta chain is a study of cytomegalovirus exposure and HLA in healthy donors. Study-wide results and limits: A later analysis found that most CMV-associated TCR beta chains appeared HLA-restricted. Available immune exposure information covered CMV serostatus only.

Comments on this clone: Its antigen is currently unknown.

Primers: 60 Vbeta forward and 13 Jbeta reverse. Some clones are missing from TCRdb's copy, which holds only in-frame ones; the method was immunoSEQ multiplex PCR. The table includes approximately 130,000 clones, roughly 79% detected once. The sample comprised PBMCs. The source of this sequence is a boy between 2 and 10 years old in good health and CMV-seronegative.

The CDR3 DNA reads as TGTGCCAGCAGCCGAAGAGCGGGAGAGGAGACCCAGTACTTC. Protein sequence: CASSRRAGEETQYF. The chain joins TRBV14 to TRBJ2-5; 8 positions match TRBD2. Trimming cost V 4 bases and J 5 bases; bases outside gene matches: 6. The CDR3 spans 14 residues. Germline CDR1 reads SGHDN; CDR2 reads FVKESK. Looking up the rest from reference TRBV14 and TRBJ2-5 gives the full variable domain: EAGVTQFPSHSVIEKGQTVTLRCDPISGHDNLYWYRRVMGKEIKFLLHFVKESKQDESGMPNNRFLAERTGGTYSTLKVQPAELEDSGVYFCASSRRAGEETQYFGPGTRLLVL.